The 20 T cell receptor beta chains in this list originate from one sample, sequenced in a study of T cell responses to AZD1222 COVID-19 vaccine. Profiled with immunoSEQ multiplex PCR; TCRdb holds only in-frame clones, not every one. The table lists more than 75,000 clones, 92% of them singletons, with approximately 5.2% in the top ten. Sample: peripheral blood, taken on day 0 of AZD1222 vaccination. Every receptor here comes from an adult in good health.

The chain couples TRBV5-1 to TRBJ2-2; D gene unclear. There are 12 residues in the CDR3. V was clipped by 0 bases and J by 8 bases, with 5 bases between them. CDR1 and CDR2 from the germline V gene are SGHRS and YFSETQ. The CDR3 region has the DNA TGCGCCAGCAGCTTGGTAGTGGGGGAGCTGTTTTTT. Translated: CASSLVVGELFF. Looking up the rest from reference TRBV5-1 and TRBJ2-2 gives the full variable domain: KAGVTQTPRYLIKTRGQQVTLSCSPISGHRSVSWYQQTPGQGLQFLFEYFSETQRNKGNFPGRFSGRQFSNSRSEMNVSTLELGDSALYLCASSLVVGELFFGEGSRLTVL.

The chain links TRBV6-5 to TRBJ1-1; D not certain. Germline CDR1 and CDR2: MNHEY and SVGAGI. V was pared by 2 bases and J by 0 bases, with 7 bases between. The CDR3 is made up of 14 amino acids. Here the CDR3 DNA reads TGTGCCAGCAGTTACAAGAGAATGAACACTGAAGCTTTCTTT. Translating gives CASSYKRMNTEAFF.

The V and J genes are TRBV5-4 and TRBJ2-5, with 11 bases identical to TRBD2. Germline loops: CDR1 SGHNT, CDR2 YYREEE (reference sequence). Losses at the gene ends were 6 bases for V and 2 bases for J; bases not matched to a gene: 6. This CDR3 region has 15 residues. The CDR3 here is CASNLRLAGQETQYF. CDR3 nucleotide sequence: TGTGCCAGCAATTTAAGACTAGCGGGGCAAGAGACCCAGTACTTC.

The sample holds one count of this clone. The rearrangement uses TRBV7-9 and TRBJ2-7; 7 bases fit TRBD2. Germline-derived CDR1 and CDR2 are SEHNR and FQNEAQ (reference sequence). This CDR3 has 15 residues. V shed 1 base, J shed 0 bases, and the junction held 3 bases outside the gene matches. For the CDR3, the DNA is TGTGCCAGCAGCTTAGGGGGCGGGAGCTCCTACGAGCAGTACTTC. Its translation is CASSLGGGSSYEQYF. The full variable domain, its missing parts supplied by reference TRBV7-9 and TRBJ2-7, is DTGVSQNPRHKITKRGQNVTFRCDPISEHNRLYWYRQTLGQGPEFLTYFQNEAQLEKSRLLSDRFSAERPKGSFSTLEIQRTEQGDSAMYLCASSLGGGSSYEQYFGPGTRLTVT.

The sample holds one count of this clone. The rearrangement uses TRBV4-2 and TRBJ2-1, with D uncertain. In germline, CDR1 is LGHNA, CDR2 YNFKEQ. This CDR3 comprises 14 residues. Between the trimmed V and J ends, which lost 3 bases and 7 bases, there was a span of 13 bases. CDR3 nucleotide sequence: TGTGCCAGCAGCCAGGGTCTTAGTTGGAATGAGCAGTTCTTC. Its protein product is CASSQGLSWNEQFF.

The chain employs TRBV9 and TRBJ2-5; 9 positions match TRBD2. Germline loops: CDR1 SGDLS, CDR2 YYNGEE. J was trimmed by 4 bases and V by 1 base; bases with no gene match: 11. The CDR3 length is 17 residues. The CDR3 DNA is TGTGCCAGCAGCGTATTAGCGGGAGTTGGTGGTGGAGAGACCCAGTACTTC. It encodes CASSVLAGVGGGETQYF.

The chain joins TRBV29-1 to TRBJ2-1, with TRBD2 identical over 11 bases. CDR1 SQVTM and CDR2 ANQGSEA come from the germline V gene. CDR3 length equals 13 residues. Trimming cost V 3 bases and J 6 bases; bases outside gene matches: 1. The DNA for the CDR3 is TGCAGCGTTGATACTAGCGGGAGCAATGAGCAGTTCTTC. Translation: CSVDTSGSNEQFF.

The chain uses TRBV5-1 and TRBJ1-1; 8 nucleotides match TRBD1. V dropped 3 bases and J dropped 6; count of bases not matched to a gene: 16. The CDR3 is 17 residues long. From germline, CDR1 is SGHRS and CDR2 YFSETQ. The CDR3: CASSWTGRTTKEPEAFF. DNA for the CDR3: TGCGCCAGCAGCTGGACAGGGAGAACGACGAAAGAGCCTGAAGCTTTCTTT.

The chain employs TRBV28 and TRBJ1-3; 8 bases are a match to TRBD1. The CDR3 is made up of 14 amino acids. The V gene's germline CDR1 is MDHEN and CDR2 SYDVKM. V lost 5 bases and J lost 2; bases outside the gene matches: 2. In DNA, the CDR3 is TGTGCCAGCAGTGAACAGGGGGCTGGAAACACCATATATTTT. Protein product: CASSEQGAGNTIYF.

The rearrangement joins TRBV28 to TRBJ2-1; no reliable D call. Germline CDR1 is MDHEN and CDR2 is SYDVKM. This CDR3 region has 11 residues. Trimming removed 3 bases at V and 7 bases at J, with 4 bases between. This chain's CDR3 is CASSFWNEQFF. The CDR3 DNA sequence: TGTGCCAGCAGTTTTTGGAATGAGCAGTTCTTC.

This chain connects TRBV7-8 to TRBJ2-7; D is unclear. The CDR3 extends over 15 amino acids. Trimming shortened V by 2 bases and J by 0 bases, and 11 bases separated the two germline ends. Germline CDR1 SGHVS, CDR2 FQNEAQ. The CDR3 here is CASSLYSPASYEQYF. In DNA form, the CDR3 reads TGTGCCAGCAGCTTATATTCTCCTGCCTCCTACGAGCAGTACTTC.

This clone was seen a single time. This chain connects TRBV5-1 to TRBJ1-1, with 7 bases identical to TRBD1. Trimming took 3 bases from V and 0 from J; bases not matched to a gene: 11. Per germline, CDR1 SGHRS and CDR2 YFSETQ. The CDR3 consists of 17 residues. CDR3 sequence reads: CASSSNPPTGLNTEAFF. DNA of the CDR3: TGCGCCAGCAGCTCTAATCCCCCGACAGGGCTGAACACTGAAGCTTTCTTT.

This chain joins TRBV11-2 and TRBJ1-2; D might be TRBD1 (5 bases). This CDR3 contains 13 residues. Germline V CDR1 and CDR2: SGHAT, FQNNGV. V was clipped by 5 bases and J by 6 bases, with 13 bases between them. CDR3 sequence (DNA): TGTGCCAGCAGCCCCGGCGGGACCCATGGCTACACCTTC. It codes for CASSPGGTHGYTF.

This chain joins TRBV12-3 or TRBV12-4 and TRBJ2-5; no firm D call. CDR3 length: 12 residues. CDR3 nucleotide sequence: TGTGCAGACGGCCTCTCACAAGAGACCCAGTACTTC. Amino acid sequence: CADGLSQETQYF.

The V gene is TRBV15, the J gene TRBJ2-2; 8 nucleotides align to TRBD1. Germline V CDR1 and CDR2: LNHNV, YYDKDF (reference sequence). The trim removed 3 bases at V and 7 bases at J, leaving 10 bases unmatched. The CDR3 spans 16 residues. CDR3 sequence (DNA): TGTGCCACCAGCAGGGCAGGGGGCGCGAAAAGCGGGGAGCTGTTTTTT. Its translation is CATSRAGGAKSGELFF.

The CDR3: CASSPQGIEQFF. The CDR3 region has the DNA TGTGCCAGCAGCCCCCAAGGAATTGAGCAGTTCTTC. The rearrangement uses TRBV12-3 or TRBV12-4 and TRBJ2-1; D remains unclear. There are 12 residues in the CDR3. The V and J ends lost 6 bases and 9 bases respectively, with 12 bases between them.

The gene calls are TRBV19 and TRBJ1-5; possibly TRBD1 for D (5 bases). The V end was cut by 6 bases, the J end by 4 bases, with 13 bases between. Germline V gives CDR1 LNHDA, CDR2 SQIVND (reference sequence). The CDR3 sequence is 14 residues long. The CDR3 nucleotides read TGTGCCAGTAGGCAGGGATCGCGGAATCAGCCCCAGCATTTT. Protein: CASRQGSRNQPQHF.

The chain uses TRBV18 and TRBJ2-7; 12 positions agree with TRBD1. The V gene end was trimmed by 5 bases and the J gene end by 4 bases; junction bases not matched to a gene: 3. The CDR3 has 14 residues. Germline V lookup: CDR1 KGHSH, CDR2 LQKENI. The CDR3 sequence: CASSLGQGAYEQYF. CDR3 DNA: TGTGCCAGCTCATTGGGACAGGGGGCGTACGAGCAGTACTTC.

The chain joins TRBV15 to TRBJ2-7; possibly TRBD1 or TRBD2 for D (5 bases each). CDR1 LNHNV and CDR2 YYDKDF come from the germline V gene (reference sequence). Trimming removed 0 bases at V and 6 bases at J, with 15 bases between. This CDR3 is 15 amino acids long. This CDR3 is CATSRDIEGRGEQYF. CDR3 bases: TGTGCCACCAGCAGAGATATAGAGGGAAGGGGCGAGCAGTACTTC.

CDR3 in amino acids: CASSPQGEQPPDTQYF. The CDR3 DNA is TGTGCCAGCAGCCCCCAGGGGGAGCAACCTCCAGATACGCAGTATTTT. J is TRBJ2-3 and V is TRBV4-2; 7 bases align to TRBD1. The CDR3 runs to 16 residues. In germline, CDR1 is LGHNA, CDR2 YNFKEQ. V was clipped by 4 bases and J by 4 bases; unmatched bases: 11.